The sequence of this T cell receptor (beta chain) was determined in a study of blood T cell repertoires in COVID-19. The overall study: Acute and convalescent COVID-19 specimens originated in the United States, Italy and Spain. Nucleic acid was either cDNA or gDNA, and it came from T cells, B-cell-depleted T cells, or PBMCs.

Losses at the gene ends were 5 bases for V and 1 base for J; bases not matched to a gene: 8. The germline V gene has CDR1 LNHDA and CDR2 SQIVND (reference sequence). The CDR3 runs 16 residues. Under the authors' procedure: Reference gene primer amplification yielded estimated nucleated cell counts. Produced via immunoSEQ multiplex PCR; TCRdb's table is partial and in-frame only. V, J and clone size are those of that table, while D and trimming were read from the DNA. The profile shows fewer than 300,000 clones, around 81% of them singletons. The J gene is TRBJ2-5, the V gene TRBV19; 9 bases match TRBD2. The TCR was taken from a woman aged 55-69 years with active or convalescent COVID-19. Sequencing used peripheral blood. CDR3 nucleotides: TGTGCCAGTAGTGGAGTGAGCGGGGGGTCCCAAGAGACCCAGTACTTC. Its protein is CASSGVSGGSQETQYF.